This T cell receptor (beta chain) comes out of a study of OX40 agonist ivuxolimab in advanced cancers. Overall study context: In this trial design, patients received ivuxolimab intravenously at 0.01 to 10 mg/kg every 2 weeks. Aged about 20 to 80 with a mean of approximately 60 years, they were 82.7% male. Overall study results and limits: Also showing low normalized T-cell clonal expansion were some of the nonresponders. Both blood CD4+ and CD8+ T cells showed clonal growth by week 6 at 0.1 to 3.0 mg/kg.

TCRdb's copy holds only in-frame clones and misses some; the assay was immunoSEQ multiplex PCR. The data hold more than 80,000 clones, with roughly nine tenths observed a single time. Comment on this clone: Antigen unknown.

V was trimmed by 2 bases and J by 1 base, leaving 7 bases between them. The germline V gene encodes CDR1 MNHEY and CDR2 SVGAGI. This CDR3 region has 14 residues. The clonotype originates from an adult with an advanced solid tumor such as melanoma, head and neck, liver or kidney cancer. The V gene is TRBV6-5, the J gene TRBJ2-3, with a tentative D call TRBD2 (5 bases). The sequences come from CD4+ or CD8+ T cells sorted from blood, collected in a trial of the OX40 agonist ivuxolimab. CDR3 bases: TGTGCCAGCAGTTACAGTAGCGGCACAGATACGCAGTATTTT. It is translated as CASSYSSGTDTQYF.